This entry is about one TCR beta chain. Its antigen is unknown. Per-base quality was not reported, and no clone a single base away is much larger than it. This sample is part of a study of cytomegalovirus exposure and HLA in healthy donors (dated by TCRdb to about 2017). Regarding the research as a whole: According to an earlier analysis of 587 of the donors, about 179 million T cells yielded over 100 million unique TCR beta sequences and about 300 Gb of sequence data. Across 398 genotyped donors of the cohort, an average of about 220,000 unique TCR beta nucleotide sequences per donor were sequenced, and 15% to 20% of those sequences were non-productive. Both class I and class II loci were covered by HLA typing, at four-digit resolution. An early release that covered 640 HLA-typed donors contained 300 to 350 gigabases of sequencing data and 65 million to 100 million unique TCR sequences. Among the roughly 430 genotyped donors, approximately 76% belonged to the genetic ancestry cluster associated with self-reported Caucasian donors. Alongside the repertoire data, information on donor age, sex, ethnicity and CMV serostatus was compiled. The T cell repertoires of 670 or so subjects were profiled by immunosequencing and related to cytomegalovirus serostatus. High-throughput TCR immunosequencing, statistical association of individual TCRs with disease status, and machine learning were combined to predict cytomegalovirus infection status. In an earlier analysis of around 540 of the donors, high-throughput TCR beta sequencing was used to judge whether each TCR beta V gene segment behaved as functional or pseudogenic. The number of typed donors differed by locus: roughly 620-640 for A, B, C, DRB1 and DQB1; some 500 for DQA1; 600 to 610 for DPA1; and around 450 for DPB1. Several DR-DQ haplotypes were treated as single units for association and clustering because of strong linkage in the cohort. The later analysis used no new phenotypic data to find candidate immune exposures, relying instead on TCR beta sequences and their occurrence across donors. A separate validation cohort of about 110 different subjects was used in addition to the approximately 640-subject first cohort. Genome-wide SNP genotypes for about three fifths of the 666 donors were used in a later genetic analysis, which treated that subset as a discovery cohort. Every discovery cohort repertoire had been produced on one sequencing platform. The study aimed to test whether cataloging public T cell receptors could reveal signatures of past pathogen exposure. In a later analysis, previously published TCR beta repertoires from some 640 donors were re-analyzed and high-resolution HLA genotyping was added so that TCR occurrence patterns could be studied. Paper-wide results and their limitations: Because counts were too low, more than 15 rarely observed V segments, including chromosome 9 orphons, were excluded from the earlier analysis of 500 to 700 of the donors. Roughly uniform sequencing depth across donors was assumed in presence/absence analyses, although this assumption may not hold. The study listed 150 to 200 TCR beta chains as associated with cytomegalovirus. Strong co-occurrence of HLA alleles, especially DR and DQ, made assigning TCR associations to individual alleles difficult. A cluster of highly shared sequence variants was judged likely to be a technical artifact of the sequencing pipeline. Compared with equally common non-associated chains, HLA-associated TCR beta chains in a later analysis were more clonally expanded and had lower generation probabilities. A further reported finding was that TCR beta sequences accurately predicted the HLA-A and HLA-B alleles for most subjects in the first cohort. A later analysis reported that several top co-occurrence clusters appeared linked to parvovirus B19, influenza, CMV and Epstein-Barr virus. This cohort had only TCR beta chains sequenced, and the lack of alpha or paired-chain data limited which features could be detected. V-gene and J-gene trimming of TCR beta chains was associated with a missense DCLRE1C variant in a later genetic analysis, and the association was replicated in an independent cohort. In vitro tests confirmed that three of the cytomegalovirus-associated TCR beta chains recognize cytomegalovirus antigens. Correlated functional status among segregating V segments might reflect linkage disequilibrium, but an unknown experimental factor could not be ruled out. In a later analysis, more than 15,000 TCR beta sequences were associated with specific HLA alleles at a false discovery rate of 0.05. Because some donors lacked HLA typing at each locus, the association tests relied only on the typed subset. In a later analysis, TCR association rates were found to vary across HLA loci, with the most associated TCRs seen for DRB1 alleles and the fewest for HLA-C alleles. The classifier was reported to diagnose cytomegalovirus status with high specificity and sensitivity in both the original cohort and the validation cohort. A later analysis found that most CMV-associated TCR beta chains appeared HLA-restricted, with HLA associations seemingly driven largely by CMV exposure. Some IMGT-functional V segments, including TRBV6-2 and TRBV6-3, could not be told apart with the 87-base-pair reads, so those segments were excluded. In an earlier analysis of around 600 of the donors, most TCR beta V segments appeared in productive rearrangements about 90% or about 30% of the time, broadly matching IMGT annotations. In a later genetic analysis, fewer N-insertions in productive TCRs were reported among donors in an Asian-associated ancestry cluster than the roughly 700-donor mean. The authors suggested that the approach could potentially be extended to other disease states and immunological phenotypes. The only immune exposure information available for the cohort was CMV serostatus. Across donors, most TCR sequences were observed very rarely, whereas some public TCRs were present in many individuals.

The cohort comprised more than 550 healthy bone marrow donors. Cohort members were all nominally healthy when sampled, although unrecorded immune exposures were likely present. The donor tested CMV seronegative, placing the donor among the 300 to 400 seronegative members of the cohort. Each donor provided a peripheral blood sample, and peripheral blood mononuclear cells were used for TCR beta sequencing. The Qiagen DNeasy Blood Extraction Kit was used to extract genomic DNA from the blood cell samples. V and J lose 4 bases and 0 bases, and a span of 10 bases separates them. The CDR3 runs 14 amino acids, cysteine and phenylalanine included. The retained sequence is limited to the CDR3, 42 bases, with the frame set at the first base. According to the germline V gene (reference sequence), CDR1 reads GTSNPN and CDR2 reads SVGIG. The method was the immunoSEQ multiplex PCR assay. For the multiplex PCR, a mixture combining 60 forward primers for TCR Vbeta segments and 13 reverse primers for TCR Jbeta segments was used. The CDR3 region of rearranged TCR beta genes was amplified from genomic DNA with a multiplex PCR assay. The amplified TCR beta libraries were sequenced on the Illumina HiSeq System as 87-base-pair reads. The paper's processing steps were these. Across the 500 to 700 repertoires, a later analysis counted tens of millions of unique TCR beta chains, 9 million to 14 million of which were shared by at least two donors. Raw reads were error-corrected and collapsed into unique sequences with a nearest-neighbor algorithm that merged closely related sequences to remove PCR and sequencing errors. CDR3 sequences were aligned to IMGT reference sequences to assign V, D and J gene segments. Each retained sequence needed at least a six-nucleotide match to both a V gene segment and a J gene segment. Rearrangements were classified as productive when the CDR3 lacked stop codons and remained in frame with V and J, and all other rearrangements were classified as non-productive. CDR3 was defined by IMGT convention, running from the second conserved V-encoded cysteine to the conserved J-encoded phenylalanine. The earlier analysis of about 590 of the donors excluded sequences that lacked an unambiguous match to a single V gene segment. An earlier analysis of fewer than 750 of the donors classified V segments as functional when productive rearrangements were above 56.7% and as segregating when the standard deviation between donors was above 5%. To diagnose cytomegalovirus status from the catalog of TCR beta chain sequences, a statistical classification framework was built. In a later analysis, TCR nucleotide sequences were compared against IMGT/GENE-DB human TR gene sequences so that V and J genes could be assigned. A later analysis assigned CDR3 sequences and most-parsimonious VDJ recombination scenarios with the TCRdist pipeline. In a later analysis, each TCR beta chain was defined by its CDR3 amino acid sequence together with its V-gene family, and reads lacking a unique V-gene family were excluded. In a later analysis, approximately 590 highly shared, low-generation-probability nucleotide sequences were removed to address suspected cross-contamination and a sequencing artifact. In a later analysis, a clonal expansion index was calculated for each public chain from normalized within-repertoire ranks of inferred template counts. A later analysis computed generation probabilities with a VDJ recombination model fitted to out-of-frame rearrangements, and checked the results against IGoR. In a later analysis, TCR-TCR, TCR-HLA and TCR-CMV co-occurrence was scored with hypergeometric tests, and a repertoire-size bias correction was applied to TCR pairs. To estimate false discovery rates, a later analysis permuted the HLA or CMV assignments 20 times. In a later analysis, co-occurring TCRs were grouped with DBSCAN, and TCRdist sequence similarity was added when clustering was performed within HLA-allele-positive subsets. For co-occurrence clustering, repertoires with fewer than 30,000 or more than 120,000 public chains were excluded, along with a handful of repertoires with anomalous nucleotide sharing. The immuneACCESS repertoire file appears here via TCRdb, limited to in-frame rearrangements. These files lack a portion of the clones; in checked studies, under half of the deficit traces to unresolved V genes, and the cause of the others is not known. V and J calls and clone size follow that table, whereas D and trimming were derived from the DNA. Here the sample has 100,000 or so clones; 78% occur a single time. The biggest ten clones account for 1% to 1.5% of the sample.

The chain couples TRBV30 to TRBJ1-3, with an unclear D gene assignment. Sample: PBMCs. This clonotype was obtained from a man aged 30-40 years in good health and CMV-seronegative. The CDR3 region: CAWNRVASGNTIYF. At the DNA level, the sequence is TGTGCCTGGAACCGGGTAGCCTCTGGAAACACCATATATTTT.